Listed below are T cell receptor beta chains from one sample, sequenced in a study of cytomegalovirus exposure and HLA in healthy donors. Sequenced by immunoSEQ multiplex PCR; TCRdb stores in-frame clones only, minus some. The sample shows around 50,000 clones, and approximately 6.8% sits with its ten largest clones. Sequencing was carried out using PBMCs. The source is a woman in her thirties or forties in good health and CMV-seronegative. Each CDR3 is given with its conserved first and last residue. A D gene is named only where the DNA matches it firmly.

J | V | D | DNA | CDR3
TRBJ2-1 | TRBV4-2 | - | TGTGCCAGCAGCCAAGATGGCCTAGCTGGCTACAATGAGCAGTTCTTC | CASSQDGLAGYNEQFF
TRBJ1-1 | TRBV5-1 | - | TGCGCCAGCAGCTTGGTATTGACAGCCAGTGATAAAGCTTTCTTT | CASSLVLTASDKAFF
TRBJ2-7 | TRBV28 | TRBD1 | TGTGCCAGCAGTGTGGGACAGGGTGGTTACGAGCAGTACTTC | CASSVGQGGYEQYF
TRBJ2-1 | TRBV4-2 | - | TGTGCCAGCAGCCAAGGGGCGGGCCTTACCTACAATGAGCAGTTCTTC | CASSQGAGLTYNEQFF
TRBJ2-5 | TRBV5-1 | TRBD2 | TGCGCCAGCAGGGATAGCGGGAGGGCCTTGCAAGAGACCCAGTACTTC | CASRDSGRALQETQYF
TRBJ2-1 | TRBV10-3 | TRBD2 | TGTGCCATCAGTGGACTGCTAGCGGGGGCAGACAATGAGCAGTTCTTC | CAISGLLAGADNEQFF
TRBJ2-7 | TRBV7-9 | - | TGTGCCAGCAGCTACCGGGAACCCTACGAGCAGTACTTC | CASSYREPYEQYF
TRBJ2-7 | TRBV6-5 | TRBD2 | TGTGCCAGCAGTTACTCACGGGAGGAAGGCTACGAGCAGTACTTC | CASSYSREEGYEQYF
TRBJ1-1 | TRBV5-1 | - | TGCGCCAGCAGCCCCCGGGTGGGGGCCACGGGCACTGAAGCTTTCTTT | CASSPRVGATGTEAFF
TRBJ1-2 | TRBV10-3 | - | TGTGCCATCAGAGGGGATGGCTACACCTTC | CAIRGDGYTF